This TCR beta chain stems from a study of blood T cell repertoires in COVID-19. Produced via immunoSEQ multiplex PCR; TCRdb's table is partial and in-frame only. This table holds about 40,000 clones, 84% found once. Sequencing was done on a sample of peripheral blood. This TCR derives from a man aged 45-60 years with active or convalescent COVID-19.

This chain's CDR3 is CAWSVHRGLGNTEAFF. CDR3 nucleotides: TGTGCCTGGAGTGTACATAGGGGGCTGGGGAACACTGAAGCTTTCTTT. V gene TRBV30 combines with J gene TRBJ1-1; 7 nucleotides agree with TRBD1. CDR3 length equals 16 residues. The germline gives CDR1 GTSNPN, CDR2 SVGIG (reference sequence). J was trimmed by 1 base and V by 0 bases; bases with no gene match: 8.